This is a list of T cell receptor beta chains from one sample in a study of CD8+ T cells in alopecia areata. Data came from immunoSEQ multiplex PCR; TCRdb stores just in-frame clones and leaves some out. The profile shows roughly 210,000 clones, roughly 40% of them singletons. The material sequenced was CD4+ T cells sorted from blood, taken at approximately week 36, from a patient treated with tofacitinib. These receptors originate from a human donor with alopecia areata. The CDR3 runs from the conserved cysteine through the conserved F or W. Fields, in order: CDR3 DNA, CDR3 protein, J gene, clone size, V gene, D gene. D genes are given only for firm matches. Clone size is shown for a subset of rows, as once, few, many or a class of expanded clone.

TGTGCCAGCATCCTCTTTATGAACACTGAAGCTTTCTTT | CASILFMNTEAFF | TRBJ1-1 | . | TRBV2 | .
TGTGCCAGCAGGCTTGGGTCTGGGGCCAACGTCCTGACTTTC | CASRLGSGANVLTF | TRBJ2-6 | . | TRBV6-6 | .
TGTGCCAGCAGTATCGGGAGCTCCTACAATGAGCAGTTCTTC | CASSIGSSYNEQFF | TRBJ2-1 | once | TRBV2 | .
TGTGCCAGCAGCCCCGGGACAGGGGCTTCATTAAACATTCAGTACTTC | CASSPGTGASLNIQYF | TRBJ2-4 | . | TRBV7-3 | TRBD1
TGTGCCAGCAGCCAAGCGGGACAGAATTCCTACGAGCAGTACTTC | CASSQAGQNSYEQYF | TRBJ2-7 | . | TRBV4-2 | TRBD1
TGTGCCTATAACAGGGAGATGAACACTGAAGCTTTCTTT | CAYNREMNTEAFF | TRBJ1-1 | once | TRBV30 | .
TGTGCCAGCAGCCGAAATGGTGACAGGCTATTTTTT | CASSRNGDRLFF | TRBJ1-4 | few | TRBV2 | .
TGCGCCAGCGATCCTAGGGGACCTGGGGCCAACGTCCTGACTTTC | CASDPRGPGANVLTF | TRBJ2-6 | . | TRBV5-1 | .
TGTGCCAGCAGTGAATATTGGATCGGGGAGCTGTTTTTT | CASSEYWIGELFF | TRBJ2-2 | . | TRBV25-1 | .
TGTGCCTGGACCCCCGGGGAGGACTATGGCTACACCTTC | CAWTPGEDYGYTF | TRBJ1-2 | . | TRBV30 | .
TGTGCCAGCAGCGGACAGGGGGCTCAGTACAATGAGCAGTTCTTC | CASSGQGAQYNEQFF | TRBJ2-1 | . | TRBV6-5 | TRBD1
TGCAGCGTTAAAAACGGGTTATACGAGCAGTACTTC | CSVKNGLYEQYF | TRBJ2-7 | . | TRBV29-1 | .
TGCAGCTCCAGTCGGGGGTCAAAAGAGACCCAGTACTTC | CSSSRGSKETQYF | TRBJ2-5 | . | TRBV29-1 | .
TGCAGCGTTGGAACAGGGGACGAGCAGTACTTC | CSVGTGDEQYF | TRBJ2-7 | few | TRBV29-1 | TRBD1
TGTGCCAGCAGTTTAGCGGGAGGATTCTACGAGCAGTACTTC | CASSLAGGFYEQYF | TRBJ2-7 | . | TRBV6-6 | TRBD2
TGTGCCACTCACTCAGGGTACTATGGCTACACCTTC | CATHSGYYGYTF | TRBJ1-2 | . | TRBV19 | .